This T cell receptor (beta chain) was captured by sequencing in a study of Ad26.COV2.S vaccination and SARS-CoV-2 variants. Of note for this clone: The antigen remains unidentified.

Points from the study as a whole: Analyses that measured TCR breadth and depth may have underestimated total T cell responses.

Repertoires were generated with immunoSEQ multiplex PCR, while TCRdb's copy carries only in-frame clones and drops some. The sample has roughly 420,000 clones, 85% to 90% seen once; the top ten hold approximately 2.5%. Treatment indicated: over 15 received Ad26.COV2.S at low or high dose, single or two shots; about 5 received placebo; per-sample allocation not given. The study sampled participants on day 63 after the first vaccine or placebo injection. V gave up 5 bases and J gave up 1 base; unmatched junction bases: 6. CDR1 and CDR2 from the germline V gene are SGHNT and YENEEA. The CDR3 is 16 residues long.

V and J are TRBV11-3 and TRBJ2-2, with 8 bases matching TRBD1. This receptor was identified in a person between 18 and 65 years old who received the Ad26.COV2.S COVID-19 vaccine or a placebo. The specimen comprised peripheral blood, sampled in a trial of Ad26.COV2.S vaccine versus placebo. DNA for the CDR3: TGTGCCAGCAGCCCACAGACAGGGGTGAACACCGGGGAGCTGTTTTTT. Protein sequence: CASSPQTGVNTGELFF.